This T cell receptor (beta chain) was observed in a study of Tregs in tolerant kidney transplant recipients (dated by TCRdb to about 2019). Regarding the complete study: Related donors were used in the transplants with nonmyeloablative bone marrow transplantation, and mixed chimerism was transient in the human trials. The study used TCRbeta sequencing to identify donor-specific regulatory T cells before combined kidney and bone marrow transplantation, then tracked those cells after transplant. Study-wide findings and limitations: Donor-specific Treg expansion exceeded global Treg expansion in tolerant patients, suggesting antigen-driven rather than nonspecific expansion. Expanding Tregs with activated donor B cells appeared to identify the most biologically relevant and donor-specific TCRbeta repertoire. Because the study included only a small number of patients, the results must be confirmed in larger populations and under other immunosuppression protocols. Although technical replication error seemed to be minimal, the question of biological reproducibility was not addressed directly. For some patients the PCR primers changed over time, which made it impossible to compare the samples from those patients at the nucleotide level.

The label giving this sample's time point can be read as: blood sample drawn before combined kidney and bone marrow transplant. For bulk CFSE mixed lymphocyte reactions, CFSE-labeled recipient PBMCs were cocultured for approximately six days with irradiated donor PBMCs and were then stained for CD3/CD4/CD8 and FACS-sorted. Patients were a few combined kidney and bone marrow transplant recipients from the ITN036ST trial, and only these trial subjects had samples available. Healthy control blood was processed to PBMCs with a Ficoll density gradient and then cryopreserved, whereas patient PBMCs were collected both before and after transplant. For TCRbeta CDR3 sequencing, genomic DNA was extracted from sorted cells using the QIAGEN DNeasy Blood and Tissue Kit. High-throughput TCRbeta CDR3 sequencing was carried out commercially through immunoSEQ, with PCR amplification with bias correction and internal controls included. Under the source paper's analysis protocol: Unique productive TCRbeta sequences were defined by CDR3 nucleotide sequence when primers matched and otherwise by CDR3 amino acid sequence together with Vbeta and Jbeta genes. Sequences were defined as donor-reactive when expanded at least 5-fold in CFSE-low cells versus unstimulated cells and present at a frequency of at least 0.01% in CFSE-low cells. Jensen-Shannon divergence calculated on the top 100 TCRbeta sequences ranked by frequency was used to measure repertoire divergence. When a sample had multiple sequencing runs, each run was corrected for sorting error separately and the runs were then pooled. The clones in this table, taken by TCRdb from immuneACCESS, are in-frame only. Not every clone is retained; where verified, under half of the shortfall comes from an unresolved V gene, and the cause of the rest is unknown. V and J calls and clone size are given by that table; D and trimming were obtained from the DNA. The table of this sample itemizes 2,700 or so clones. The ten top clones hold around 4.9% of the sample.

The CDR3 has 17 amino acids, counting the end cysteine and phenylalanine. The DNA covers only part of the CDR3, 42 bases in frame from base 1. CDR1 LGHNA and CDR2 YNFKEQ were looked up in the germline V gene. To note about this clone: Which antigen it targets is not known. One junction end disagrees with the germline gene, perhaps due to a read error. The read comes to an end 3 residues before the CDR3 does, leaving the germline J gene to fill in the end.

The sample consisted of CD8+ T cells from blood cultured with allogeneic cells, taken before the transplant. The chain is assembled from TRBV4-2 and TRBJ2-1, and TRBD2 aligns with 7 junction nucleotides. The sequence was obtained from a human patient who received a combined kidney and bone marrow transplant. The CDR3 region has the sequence CASSPGTGRESYNEQFF. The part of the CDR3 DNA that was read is TGCGCCAGCAGCCCAGGTACCGGGCGGGAGAGCTACAATGAG.